This T cell receptor beta chain was documented in a study of blood T cell repertoires in COVID-19 (dated by TCRdb to 2018 to 2020). At the level of the whole study: Samples from collaborators originated in the United States, Italy and Spain and spanned both the acute and convalescent phases of COVID-19. The material from the prospective study consisted of cDNA or gDNA derived from T cells, B-cell-depleted T cells, or PBMCs. The repertoires were released in a freely available public database intended as a resource for research on the immune response to SARS-CoV-2. The samples were drawn from the first 160 participants of the ongoing ImmuneRACE study and from 950 to 1,500 subjects provided by 6 global collaborators. The sample metadata nearly always contained a de-identified subject ID, COVID-19 status, age in years and sex. Where available, HLA class I and class II types were taken from metadata supplied by the sample provider and were not determined by assay-based typing. The dataset comprised deeply sampled blood TCRbeta repertoires from subjects exposed to, actively infected with, or recovered from COVID-19. Findings and caveats that apply to the study as a whole: The quantity of clinical and demographic metadata differed by source and by participant and was supplied without curation.

With respect to this clone: Its binding antigen is unknown. No base quality values were provided; no much bigger clone lies one nucleotide off.

TCRbeta CDR3 regions were amplified from genomic DNA using the immunoSEQ Assay, a bias-controlled multiplex PCR. For the original study's pipeline: The number of nucleated cells in each sample was estimated from the amplification of reference gene primers within the assay. To quantify the absolute abundance of each unique TCRbeta CDR3 rearrangement, sequence reads were collapsed and filtered. For each sample, productive Simpson clonality was calculated as the square root of Simpson's diversity index over productive rearrangements. Imported from immuneACCESS, the table was reduced by TCRdb to in-frame sequences with V and J called. These copies leave out some clones; in studies compared against another copy, an unresolved V gene accounts for under half, and the cause of the remainder is not known. The DNA gave D and trimming, while V, J and clone size come from that table. The sample contains tens of thousands of clones, around 90% of them found a single time. The ten largest clones represent 4.9% of the sample.

Reading from cysteine to phenylalanine, the CDR3 counts 10 amino acids. Solely the CDR3 DNA is kept, with 30 bases framed from the first base. The germline V gene supplies CDR1 SQVTM and CDR2 ANQGSEA. V and J are truncated by 4 bases and 8 bases respectively, leaving an intervening sequence of 5 bases. Whole blood was collected in K2EDTA tubes by collaborating institutions according to the institutions' own protocols. For TCRbeta analysis, collaborators shipped samples in one of three forms: frozen whole blood, isolated PBMCs, or DNA extracted from either of those sample types. The source material was peripheral blood. This chain is built from TRBV29-1 and TRBJ1-4; no D gene is confidently identified. This receptor was identified in a woman over 75 with acute or convalescent COVID-19. The bases read TGCAGCGTTGCCGAGGAAAAACTGTTTTTT. The resulting protein is CSVAEEKLFF. Where the CDR3 stops, the reference TRBV29-1 and TRBJ1-4 genes take over; the full variable domain is SAVISQKPSRDICQRGTSLTIQCQVDSQVTMMFWYRQQPGQSLTLIATANQGSEATYESGFVIDKFPISRPNLTFSTLTVSNMSPEDSSIYLCSVAEEKLFFGSGTQLSVL.